This entry is about one TCR beta chain. The antigen is undetermined. V was trimmed by 4 bases and J by 0 bases, leaving 19 bases between them. Germline CDR1 reads KGHSH; CDR2 reads LQKENI. The CDR3 spans 19 residues. This sample is part of a study of T cell repertoires in cytomegalovirus infection. General study points: What dominated the ex vivo response were HLA-C-restricted CMV-specific TCR beta clonotypes.

TCRdb processed the reads anew with MiXCR; each CDR3 protein has one entry. The sample holds hundreds of thousands of distinct CDR3 sequences, more than 25% seen once. Here the sequenced sample was cultured CD8+ T cells from PBMCs, taken from culture after CMV antigen stimulation. The rearrangement joins TRBV18 to TRBJ2-6; D possibly corresponds to TRBD1 (5 bases). This sequence originates from a human donor in good health (CMV status not recorded). Some clones in this sample may be carry-over from other donors' samples. CDR3 DNA: TGTGCCAGCTCACTAGACAGTCTCGCCAGCGACTCTGGGGCCAACGTCCTGACTTTC. Its protein product is CASSLDSLASDSGANVLTF.